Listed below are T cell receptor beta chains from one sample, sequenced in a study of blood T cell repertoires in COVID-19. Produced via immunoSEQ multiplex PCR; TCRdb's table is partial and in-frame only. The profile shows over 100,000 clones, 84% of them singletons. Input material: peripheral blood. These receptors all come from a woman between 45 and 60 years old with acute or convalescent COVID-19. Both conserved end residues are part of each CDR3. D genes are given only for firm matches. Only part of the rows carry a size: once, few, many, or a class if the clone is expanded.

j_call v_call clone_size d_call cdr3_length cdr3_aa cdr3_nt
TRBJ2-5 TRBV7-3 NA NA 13 CASSSGSQETQYF TGTGCCAGCAGCTCGGGGAGCCAAGAGACCCAGTACTTC
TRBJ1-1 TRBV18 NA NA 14 CASSPSPMNTEAFF TGTGCCAGCTCACCAAGCCCCATGAACACTGAAGCTTTCTTT
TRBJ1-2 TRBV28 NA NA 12 CASAQGFYGYTF TGTGCCAGCGCCCAGGGGTTCTATGGCTACACCTTC
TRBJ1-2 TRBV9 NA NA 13 CASSVSELNGYTF TGTGCCAGCAGCGTAAGCGAACTCAATGGCTACACCTTC
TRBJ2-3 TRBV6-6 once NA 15 CASSYGGTSTDTQYF TGTGCCAGCAGTTACGGCGGTACTAGCACAGATACGCAGTATTTT
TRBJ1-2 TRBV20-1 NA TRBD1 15 CSASSTGTGDYGYTF TGCAGTGCTAGTAGCACCGGGACAGGGGACTATGGCTACACCTTC
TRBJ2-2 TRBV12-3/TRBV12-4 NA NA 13 CASGRDMPGELFF TGTGCCAGCGGTCGGGACATGCCCGGGGAGCTGTTTTTT
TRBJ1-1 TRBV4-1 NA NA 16 CASSLGQLVASTEAFF TGCGCCAGCAGCCTCGGACAGCTCGTAGCGAGCACTGAAGCTTTCTTT
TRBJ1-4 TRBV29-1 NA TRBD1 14 CSVAKTGMDEKLFF TGCAGCGTGGCAAAGACAGGGATGGATGAAAAACTGTTTTTT
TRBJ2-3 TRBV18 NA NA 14 CASSPGGFTDTQYF TGTGCCAGCTCACCTGGGGGGTTTACAGATACGCAGTATTTT
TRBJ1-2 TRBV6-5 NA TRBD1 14 CASSDSTGENGYTF TGTGCCAGCAGTGACTCGACAGGGGAAAATGGCTACACCTTC
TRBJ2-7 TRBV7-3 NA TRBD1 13 CASSRQGRNEQYF TGTGCCAGCAGCCGACAGGGGAGGAACGAGCAGTACTTC
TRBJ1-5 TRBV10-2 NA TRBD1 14 CASSSGTGGQPQHF TGCGCCAGCAGTTCCGGGACAGGGGGTCAGCCCCAGCATTTT
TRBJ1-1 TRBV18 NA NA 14 CASSPGTGGTEAFF TGTGCCAGCTCACCTGGGACGGGGGGGACTGAAGCTTTCTTT
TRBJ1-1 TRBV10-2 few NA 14 CASSESGGGRVAFF TGCGCCAGCAGTGAGTCAGGGGGAGGGCGGGTAGCTTTCTTT
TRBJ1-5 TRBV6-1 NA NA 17 CASSEVRRVYSNQPQHF TGTGCCAGCAGTGAAGTCAGGAGGGTTTATAGCAATCAGCCCCAGCATTTT
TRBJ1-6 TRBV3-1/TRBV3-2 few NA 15 CASSQTHAGNSPLHF TGTGCCAGCAGCCAAACTCACGCCGGGAATTCACCCCTCCACTTT
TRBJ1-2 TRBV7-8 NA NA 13 CASSGFRVSGYTF TGTGCCAGCAGCGGATTCAGGGTGTCGGGCTACACCTTC
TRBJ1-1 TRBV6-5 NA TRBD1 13 CASTRGLDTEAFF TGTGCCAGTACCAGGGGGTTGGACACTGAAGCTTTCTTT
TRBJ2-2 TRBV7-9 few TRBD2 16 CASSLTGGGADGELFF TGTGCCAGCAGCTTAACCGGCGGGGGGGCGGACGGGGAGCTGTTTTTT
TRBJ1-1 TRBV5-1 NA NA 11 CASSSHSEAFF TGCGCCAGCAGCTCCCACAGTGAAGCTTTCTTT
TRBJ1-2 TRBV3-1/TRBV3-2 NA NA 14 CASSQAPPAGGYTF TGTGCCAGCAGCCAAGCCCCCCCCGCGGGTGGCTACACCTTC
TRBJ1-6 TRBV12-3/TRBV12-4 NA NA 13 CASSLERGSPLHF TGTGCCAGCAGTTTAGAGCGGGGGTCACCCCTCCACTTT
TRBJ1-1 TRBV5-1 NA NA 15 CASSLRQGGNTEAFF TGCGCCAGCAGCTTGAGGCAGGGAGGGAACACTGAAGCTTTCTTT
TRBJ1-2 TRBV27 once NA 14 CASRGTGESLGYTF TGTGCCAGTAGAGGAACCGGGGAATCGCTTGGCTACACCTTC
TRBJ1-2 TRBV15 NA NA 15 CATSRDGQTLYGYTF TGTGCCACCAGCAGAGATGGGCAGACCCTCTATGGCTACACCTTC
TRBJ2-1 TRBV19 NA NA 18 CASSPPRALSSSYNEQFF TGTGCCAGTAGTCCCCCGAGGGCCCTATCGAGCTCCTACAATGAGCAGTTCTTC
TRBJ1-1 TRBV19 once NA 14 CASSGQPMNTEAFF TGTGCCAGTAGCGGACAGCCCATGAACACTGAAGCTTTCTTT
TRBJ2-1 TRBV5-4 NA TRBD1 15 CASSLVGGGYNEQFF TGTGCCAGCAGCTTGGTAGGGGGCGGCTACAATGAGCAGTTCTTC
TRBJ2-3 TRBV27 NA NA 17 CASKLWGEPTSTDTQYF TGTGCCAGCAAGTTATGGGGCGAACCTACTAGCACAGATACGCAGTATTTT
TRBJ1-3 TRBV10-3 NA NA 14 CASSREVSGNTIYF TGTGCCTCATCCCGGGAGGTCTCTGGAAACACCATATATTTT
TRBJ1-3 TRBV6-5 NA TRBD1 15 CASSYSRQGRNTIYF TGTGCCAGCAGTTACTCGAGACAGGGAAGAAACACCATATATTTT
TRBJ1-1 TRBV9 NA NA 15 CASSGTIGANTEAFF TGTGCCAGCAGCGGTACCATAGGGGCGAACACTGAAGCTTTCTTT
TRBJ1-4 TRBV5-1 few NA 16 CASSPLPGPAGEKLFF TGCGCCAGCAGCCCACTACCGGGACCAGCGGGTGAAAAACTGTTTTTT
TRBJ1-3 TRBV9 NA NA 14 CASSSGYPGNTIYF TGTGCCAGCAGTTCGGGGTACCCTGGAAACACCATATATTTT
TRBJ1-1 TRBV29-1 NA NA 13 CSVEDPGDTEAFF TGCAGCGTTGAAGATCCGGGGGACACTGAAGCTTTCTTT
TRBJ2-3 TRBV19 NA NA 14 CASKDFPGADTQYF TGTGCCAGTAAAGATTTCCCGGGGGCAGATACGCAGTATTTT
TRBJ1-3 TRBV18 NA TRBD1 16 CASSPGRTGTGNTIYF TGTGCCAGCTCCCCCGGGAGGACAGGGACCGGAAACACCATATATTTT
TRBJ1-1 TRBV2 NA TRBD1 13 CASTTGRAGKAFF TGTGCCAGTACGACAGGGCGCGCGGGGAAAGCTTTCTTT
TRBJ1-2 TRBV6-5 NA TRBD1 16 CASSYSGTAPNYGYTF TGTGCCAGCAGTTACTCTGGGACAGCCCCTAACTATGGCTACACCTTC